The 20 T cell receptor beta chains presented below share a single source sample, sequenced in a study of cytomegalovirus exposure and HLA in healthy donors. The PCR was carried out with 60 Vbeta primers and 13 Jbeta primers. TCRdb's table, derived via immunoSEQ multiplex PCR, lists solely in-frame clones and lacks some. Among about 110,000 clones listed, about four fifths were seen once. The sample taken for sequencing was PBMCs. The origin of the receptors is a man aged 30 to 45 in good health and CMV-seropositive.

The chain carries TRBV29-1 and TRBJ2-1; 15 positions agree with TRBD2. Per the germline V gene, CDR1 is SQVTM and CDR2 is ANQGSEA. The V and J ends lost 7 bases and 5 bases, in that order; junction bases with no gene match: 6. The CDR3 length is 15 residues. The CDR3 region has the DNA TGCAGCGCCCCTCGGACTAGCGGGGGGGACAATGAGCAGTTCTTC. Translated, it gives CSAPRTSGGDNEQFF.

This sequence joins TRBV7-6 and TRBJ1-2; 7 positions agree with TRBD1. V dropped 5 bases and J dropped 6; count of bases not matched to a gene: 9. The CDR3 sequence is 14 residues long. Per germline, CDR1 SGHVS and CDR2 FNYEAQ. CDR3 nucleotides: TGTGCCAGCAGCCCCGGGACAGCTTCTAATGGCTACACCTTC. Translation gives CASSPGTASNGYTF.

This clone was detected once. The chain uses TRBV18 and TRBJ2-3; D remains unclear. There are 12 residues in the CDR3. Trimming shortened V by 3 bases and J by 2 bases, and 3 bases separated the two germline ends. CDR1 KGHSH and CDR2 LQKENI come from the germline V gene. The CDR3 protein is CASSPFTDTQYF. The CDR3 DNA sequence: TGTGCCAGCTCACCCTTCACAGATACGCAGTATTTT.

This clone has only a few counts. The genes are TRBV5-4 and TRBJ2-5, with 7 bases that match TRBD1. Germline V lookup: CDR1 SGHNT, CDR2 YYREEE (reference sequence). The CDR3 runs to 13 residues. The V gene end was trimmed by 0 bases and the J gene end by 5 bases; junction bases not matched to a gene: 1. CDR3 DNA: TGTGCCAGCAGCTTGGGACAGGGTGAGACCCAGTACTTC. Protein sequence: CASSLGQGETQYF. The full variable domain, with the rest looked up from reference TRBV5-4 and TRBJ2-5, is ETGVTQSPTHLIKTRGQQVTLRCSSQSGHNTVSWYQQALGQGPQFIFQYYREEENGRGNFPPRFSGLQFPNYSSELNVNALELDDSALYLCASSLGQGETQYFGPGTRLLVL.

This clone was observed a handful of times. The chain is built from TRBV7-2 and TRBJ2-7; tentative D call: TRBD1 (6 bases). Germline V gene sequence: CDR1 SGHTA, CDR2 FQGNSA. The CDR3 spans 14 residues. The germline V and J ends were trimmed by 5 bases and 4 bases, with 15 bases remaining between them. The CDR3 nucleotides read TGTGCCAGCAGCCTGTGGGACACGATATACGAGCAGTACTTC. Protein: CASSLWDTIYEQYF.

The chain is built from TRBV27 and TRBJ2-1; D may be TRBD1 (5 bases). Germline V gene sequence: CDR1 MNHEY, CDR2 SMNVEV (reference sequence). CDR3 length: 16 residues. Trimming left V 5 bases short and J 3 bases short, with 17 bases between. The CDR3 DNA follows: TGTGCCAGCAGTCCACAAGACAGCCTCTTCTACAATGAGCAGTTCTTC. It yields the protein CASSPQDSLFYNEQFF.

CDR3 sequence reads: CASSPSEGTEAFF. The CDR3 DNA is TGTGCCAGCTCACCCAGCGAGGGTACTGAAGCTTTCTTT. The J gene is TRBJ1-1, the V gene TRBV18; no clear D. Germline V lookup: CDR1 KGHSH, CDR2 LQKENI. The CDR3 is made up of 13 amino acids. Between the trimmed V and J ends, which lost 3 bases and 5 bases, there was a span of 10 bases. Full variable domain (outside the CDR3, taken from reference TRBV18 and TRBJ1-1): NAGVMQNPRHLVRRRGQEARLRCSPMKGHSHVYWYRQLPEEGLKFMVYLQKENIIDESGMPKERFSAEFPKEGPSILRIQQVVRGDSAAYFCASSPSEGTEAFFGQGTRLTVV.

A note on this clone: The same CDR3 arises from other DNA sequences in this sample as well. The chain combines TRBV5-1 with TRBJ1-3, with a possible D match to TRBD1 (5 bases). CDR3 length equals 16 residues. Trimming pared 0 bases from V and 3 bases from J, leaving 13 bases between. From germline, CDR1 is SGHRS and CDR2 YFSETQ. CDR3: CASSLAGGGNGNTIYF. In DNA, the CDR3 is TGCGCCAGCAGCTTGGCCGGGGGGGGGAATGGAAACACCATATATTTT.

On this clone: Different DNA sequences within this sample yield the same CDR3. The chain couples TRBV28 to TRBJ1-2, with 9 bases matching TRBD1. Unmatched junction bases numbered 4, after V lost 4 bases and J lost 4 bases. This CDR3 spans 14 amino acids. CDR1 and CDR2 from the germline V gene are MDHEN and SYDVKM. CDR3 region: CASSSGQGFYGYTF. The DNA for the CDR3 is TGTGCCAGCAGTTCCGGACAGGGGTTCTATGGCTACACCTTC.

J is TRBJ1-4 and V is TRBV19; D might be TRBD1 (6 bases). CDR1 is LNHDA and CDR2 is SQIVND in the germline V gene (reference sequence). CDR3 size: 15 residues. Trimming stripped 7 bases from V and 8 bases from J, with 20 bases between. The CDR3 loop reads CASKLNRVVGEKLFF. CDR3 DNA sequence: TGTGCCAGTAAGTTGAACAGGGTTGTCGGCGAAAAACTGTTTTTT.

This chain joins TRBV19 and TRBJ1-1; D unresolved. Germline assignment: CDR1 LNHDA and CDR2 SQIVND (reference sequence). This CDR3 region has 12 residues. Trimming shortened V by 8 bases and J by 7 bases, and 14 bases separated the two germline ends. The CDR3 DNA reads TGTGCCAGTTCCGTGGCCGATGGTGAAGCTTTCTTT. Translation: CASSVADGEAFF.

This clone was seen more than once but under ten times. This chain links TRBV5-1 with TRBJ1-6; TRBD1 matches 11 bases. The CDR3 runs 20 residues. Trimming cost V 5 bases and J 2 bases; bases outside gene matches: 15. Germline CDR1 SGHRS, CDR2 YFSETQ. CDR3 residues: CASRPTGTGGIYAYNSPLHF. CDR3 DNA: TGCGCCAGCAGGCCTACCGGGACAGGGGGAATATACGCCTATAATTCACCCCTCCACTTT.

This sequence joins TRBV29-1 and TRBJ2-7; TRBD2 might be the D (6 bases). The CDR3 has 12 amino acids. The V gene lost 6 bases and the J gene lost 1 base, with 10 bases spanning the gap. Per germline, CDR1 SQVTM and CDR2 ANQGSEA. Here the CDR3 DNA reads TGCAGCGTCGGGGACTTTTCCTACGAGCAGTACTTC. Encoded protein: CSVGDFSYEQYF.

V and J are TRBV6-5 and TRBJ1-4; TRBD1 aligns across 7 bases. Germline V gene sequence: CDR1 MNHEY, CDR2 SVGAGI. The CDR3 has 14 residues. With V trimmed by 6 bases and J by 7 bases, 8 bases remained unmatched. Here the CDR3 DNA reads TGTGCCAGCAGGGGGACAGTTGGGCCTGAAAAACTGTTTTTT. The encoded protein is CASRGTVGPEKLFF.

Remarks on this clone: Germline is not matched at one junction end, which may reflect a read error. This sequence joins TRBV10-3 and TRBJ1-2; D call uncertain. The CDR3 contains 13 residues. CDR1 is ENHRY and CDR2 is SYGVKD in the germline V gene. CDR3 nucleotide sequence: TGTGCCAGCAGTTACAATATTGACTATGGCTACACCTTC. It is translated as CASSYNIDYGYTF.

This clone was picked up one time. The CDR3 loop is CACAPGQGAYGYTF. CDR3 nucleotides: TGTGCCTGCGCCCCGGGACAGGGTGCCTATGGCTACACCTTC. V gene TRBV30 combines with J gene TRBJ1-2, with TRBD1 identical over 9 bases. J was trimmed by 4 bases and V by 6 bases; bases with no gene match: 9. The CDR3 contains 14 residues. The V gene's germline CDR1 is GTSNPN and CDR2 SVGIG (reference sequence).

The chain employs TRBV2 and TRBJ2-2; 11 bases are shared with TRBD1. This CDR3 is 14 amino acids long. Germline loops: CDR1 SNHLY, CDR2 FYNNEI. V gave up 6 bases and J gave up 7 bases; unmatched junction bases: 4. CDR3 in amino acids: CASRIGTGGGELFF. In DNA, the CDR3 is TGTGCCAGCAGAATCGGGACAGGGGGCGGGGAGCTGTTTTTT.

This rearrangement joins TRBV6-6 to TRBJ2-7, with D possibly TRBD1 on 5 matching bases. The ends were cut back, 6 bases at V and 4 bases at J, with 13 bases in the middle. Germline lookup yields CDR1 MNHNY and CDR2 SVGAGI (reference sequence). This CDR3 is 13 amino acids long. This CDR3 is CASSKDGAYEQYF. The CDR3 DNA reads TGTGCCAGCAGCAAGGATGGGGCTTACGAGCAGTACTTC.

V and J are TRBV11-2 and TRBJ1-2; the D gene is possibly TRBD1 (5 bases). The V and J ends lost 5 bases and 3 bases respectively, with 16 bases between them. The CDR3 loop spans 15 amino acids. Germline V lookup: CDR1 SGHAT, CDR2 FQNNGV. The CDR3 region is CASSTPRESYYGYTF. In DNA, the CDR3 is TGTGCCAGCAGCACCCCCAGGGAATCCTACTATGGCTACACCTTC.

With respect to this clone: Germline and junction disagree at one end, which may indicate a read error. The chain carries TRBV7-7 and TRBJ2-1; 8 positions match TRBD1. The CDR3 totals 12 residues. Germline V CDR1 and CDR2: SSHAT, FNYEAQ (reference sequence). CDR3 DNA sequence: TGTGCTAGCAGCTTACAGGGGGATGAGCAGTTCTTC. It is translated as CASSLQGDEQFF.